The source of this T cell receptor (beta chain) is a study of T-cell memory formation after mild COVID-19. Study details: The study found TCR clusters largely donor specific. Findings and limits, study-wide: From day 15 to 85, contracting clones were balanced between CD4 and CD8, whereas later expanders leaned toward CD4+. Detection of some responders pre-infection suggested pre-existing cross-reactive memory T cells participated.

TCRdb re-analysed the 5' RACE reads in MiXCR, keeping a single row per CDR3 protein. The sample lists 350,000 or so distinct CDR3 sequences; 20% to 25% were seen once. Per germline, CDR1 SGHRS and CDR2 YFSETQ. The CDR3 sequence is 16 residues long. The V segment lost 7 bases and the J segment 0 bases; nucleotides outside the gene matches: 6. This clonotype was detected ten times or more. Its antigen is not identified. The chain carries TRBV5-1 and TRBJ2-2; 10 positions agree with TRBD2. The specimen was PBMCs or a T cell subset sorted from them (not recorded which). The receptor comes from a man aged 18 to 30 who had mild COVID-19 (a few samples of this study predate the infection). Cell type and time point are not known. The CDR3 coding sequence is TGCGCCAGCTGGGTCGGACTAGCGGCGAACACCGGGGAGCTGTTTTTT. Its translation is CASWVGLAANTGELFF.